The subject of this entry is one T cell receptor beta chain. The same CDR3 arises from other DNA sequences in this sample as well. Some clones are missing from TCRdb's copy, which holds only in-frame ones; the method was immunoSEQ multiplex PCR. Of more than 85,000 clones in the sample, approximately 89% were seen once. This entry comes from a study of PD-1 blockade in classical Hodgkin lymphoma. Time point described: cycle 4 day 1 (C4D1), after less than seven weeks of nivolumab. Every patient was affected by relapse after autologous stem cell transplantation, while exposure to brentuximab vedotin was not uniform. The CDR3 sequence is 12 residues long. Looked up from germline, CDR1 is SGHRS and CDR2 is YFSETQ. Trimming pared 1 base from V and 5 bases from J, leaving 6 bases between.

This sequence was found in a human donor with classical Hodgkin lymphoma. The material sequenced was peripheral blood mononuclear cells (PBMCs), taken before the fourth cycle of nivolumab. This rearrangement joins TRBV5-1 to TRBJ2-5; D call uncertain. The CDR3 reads CASSLLGETQYF. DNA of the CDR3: TGCGCCAGCAGCTTGCTGGGGGAGACCCAGTACTTC.